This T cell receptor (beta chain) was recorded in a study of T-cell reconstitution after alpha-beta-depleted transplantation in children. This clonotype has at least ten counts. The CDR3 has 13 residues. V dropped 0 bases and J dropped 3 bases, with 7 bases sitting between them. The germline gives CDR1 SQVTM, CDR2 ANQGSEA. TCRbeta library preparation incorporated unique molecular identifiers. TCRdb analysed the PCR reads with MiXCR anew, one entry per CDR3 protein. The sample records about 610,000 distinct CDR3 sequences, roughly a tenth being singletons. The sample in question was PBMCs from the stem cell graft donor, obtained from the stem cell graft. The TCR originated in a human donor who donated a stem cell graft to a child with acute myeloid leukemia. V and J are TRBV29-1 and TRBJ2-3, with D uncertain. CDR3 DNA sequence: TGCAGCGTTGAAGATGCGAGAACAGATACGCAGTATTTT. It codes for CSVEDARTDTQYF.